Listed below are T cell receptor beta chains from one sample, sequenced in a study of post-analysis software for immune sequencing data. TCRdb analysed the PCR reads with MiXCR anew, one entry per CDR3 protein. The sample lists 800,000 to 950,000 distinct CDR3 sequences, roughly 58% seen once, with 4.6% in the top ten. What was sequenced was blood. These receptor sequences come from a girl aged 5-17 years with multiple sclerosis. Both conserved end residues are part of each CDR3. A D gene is named only where the DNA matches it firmly. Size values are once, few and many counts, or a class for expanded clones, and some rows have none.

j_call: TRBJ2-3; d_call: -; clone_size: -; v_call: TRBV20-1; cdr3_aa: CSVRMHGTDTQYF; cdr3_nt: TGCAGTGTTAGAATGCATGGTACAGATACGCAGTATTTT
j_call: TRBJ2-6; d_call: -; clone_size: -; v_call: TRBV9; cdr3_aa: CASSNRRMGAGANVLTF; cdr3_nt: TGTGCCAGCAGCAACCGCCGCATGGGGGCCGGGGCCAACGTCCTGACTTTC
j_call: TRBJ2-1; d_call: TRBD2; clone_size: -; v_call: TRBV7-3; cdr3_aa: CASSLTPWTSRLNEQFF; cdr3_nt: TGTGCCAGCAGCTTAACTCCCTGGACTAGCAGACTAAATGAGCAGTTCTTC
j_call: TRBJ2-7; d_call: TRBD2; clone_size: -; v_call: TRBV5-1; cdr3_aa: CASSLTPSSGVYYEQYF; cdr3_nt: TGCGCCAGCAGCTTGACCCCCTCGAGCGGGGTCTACTACGAGCAGTACTTC
j_call: TRBJ1-1; d_call: TRBD1; clone_size: few; v_call: TRBV29-1; cdr3_aa: CSVVDRVDTEAFF; cdr3_nt: TGCAGCGTTGTGGACAGGGTGGACACTGAAGCTTTCTTT
j_call: TRBJ2-7; d_call: TRBD2; clone_size: -; v_call: TRBV4-1; cdr3_aa: CASSPLGRGNTYEQYF; cdr3_nt: TGCGCCAGCAGCCCTTTGGGGAGGGGCAATACCTACGAGCAGTACTTC
j_call: TRBJ2-7; d_call: -; clone_size: -; v_call: TRBV20-1; cdr3_aa: CSAQDGSSYEQYF; cdr3_nt: TGCAGTGCTCAGGACGGATCATCCTACGAGCAGTACTTC
j_call: TRBJ2-7; d_call: TRBD1; clone_size: -; v_call: TRBV5-1; cdr3_aa: CAGSPRDRGISYEQYF; cdr3_nt: TGCGCCGGCAGCCCCCGGGACAGGGGAATTTCCTACGAGCAGTACTTC
j_call: TRBJ2-7; d_call: TRBD1; clone_size: -; v_call: TRBV12-3/TRBV12-4; cdr3_aa: CASSIHGSGTGRAYEQYF; cdr3_nt: TGTGCCAGTTCTATTCACGGATCCGGGACAGGGAGGGCCTACGAGCAGTACTTC
j_call: TRBJ1-2; d_call: -; clone_size: -; v_call: TRBV2; cdr3_aa: CASSDDGTLGSNYGYTF; cdr3_nt: TGTGCCAGCAGTGATGACGGCACCCTGGGCTCTAACTATGGCTACACCTTC
j_call: TRBJ2-1; d_call: -; clone_size: -; v_call: TRBV7-3; cdr3_aa: CASSLGNQNEQFF; cdr3_nt: TGTGCCAGCAGCTTAGGGAACCAAAATGAGCAGTTCTTC
j_call: TRBJ2-7; d_call: -; clone_size: -; v_call: TRBV18; cdr3_aa: CASSPTTRRSYEQYF; cdr3_nt: TGTGCCAGCTCACCCACGACAAGGAGATCCTACGAGCAGTACTTC
j_call: TRBJ2-3; d_call: -; clone_size: -; v_call: TRBV5-1; cdr3_aa: CASSLVSGQASDTQYF; cdr3_nt: TGCGCCAGCAGCTTGGTAAGCGGGCAGGCATCAGATACGCAGTATTTT
j_call: TRBJ2-7; d_call: TRBD2; clone_size: few; v_call: TRBV20-1; cdr3_aa: CSARDLRLARDYEQYF; cdr3_nt: TGCAGTGCTAGAGATCTAAGACTAGCGAGGGACTACGAGCAGTACTTC
j_call: TRBJ2-5; d_call: -; clone_size: -; v_call: TRBV13; cdr3_aa: CASSLGLAVQTQYF; cdr3_nt: TGTGCCAGCAGCTTAGGACTAGCTGTGCAGACCCAGTACTTC
j_call: TRBJ2-1; d_call: TRBD1; clone_size: -; v_call: TRBV5-1; cdr3_aa: CASRQTGTEDLNEQFF; cdr3_nt: TGCGCCAGCAGGCAGACCGGGACAGAAGACCTAAATGAGCAGTTCTTC
j_call: TRBJ1-4; d_call: -; clone_size: -; v_call: TRBV3-1; cdr3_aa: CASSQRGELRGEKLFF; cdr3_nt: TGTGCCAGCAGCCAAAGGGGAGAATTACGGGGTGAAAAACTGTTTTTT
j_call: TRBJ2-7; d_call: -; clone_size: -; v_call: TRBV20-1; cdr3_aa: CSLAKPEQYF; cdr3_nt: TGCAGCCTAGCCAAACCCGAGCAGTACTTC
j_call: TRBJ2-1; d_call: -; clone_size: few; v_call: TRBV29-1; cdr3_aa: CSVERHGYNEQFF; cdr3_nt: TGCAGCGTTGAGAGACATGGGTACAATGAGCAGTTCTTC
j_call: TRBJ1-4; d_call: TRBD1; clone_size: -; v_call: TRBV5-6; cdr3_aa: CASSLRTGYEKLFF; cdr3_nt: TGTGCCAGCAGCTTACGGACAGGGTATGAAAAACTGTTTTTT
j_call: TRBJ1-2; d_call: -; clone_size: few; v_call: TRBV29-1; cdr3_aa: CSVAGQYGYTF; cdr3_nt: TGCAGCGTTGCCGGACAGTATGGCTACACCTTC
j_call: TRBJ2-7; d_call: TRBD1; clone_size: -; v_call: TRBV9; cdr3_aa: CASSVGQGPSYEQYF; cdr3_nt: TGTGCCAGCAGCGTAGGACAGGGTCCCTCCTACGAGCAGTACTTC
j_call: TRBJ1-2; d_call: TRBD1; clone_size: few; v_call: TRBV12-3/TRBV12-4; cdr3_aa: CACRQDRNLDYGYTF; cdr3_nt: TGTGCCTGCAGACAGGACAGGAACCTCGACTATGGCTACACCTTC
j_call: TRBJ2-7; d_call: -; clone_size: few; v_call: TRBV6-5; cdr3_aa: CASSIPGEQYF; cdr3_nt: TGTGCCAGCAGTATACCGGGAGAGCAGTACTTC
j_call: TRBJ1-2; d_call: -; clone_size: -; v_call: TRBV6-6; cdr3_aa: CASSYSKGLVLSDGYTF; cdr3_nt: TGTGCCAGCAGTTACTCGAAGGGATTGGTCCTATCGGATGGCTACACCTTC
j_call: TRBJ1-2; d_call: TRBD1; clone_size: few; v_call: TRBV20-1; cdr3_aa: CSARALGTGTDGYTF; cdr3_nt: TGCAGTGCTAGAGCCCTAGGGACAGGGACGGATGGCTACACCTTC
j_call: TRBJ2-7; d_call: TRBD1; clone_size: -; v_call: TRBV12-3/TRBV12-4; cdr3_aa: CASSPRGTGVYEQYF; cdr3_nt: TGTGCCAGCAGTCCCAGGGGGACAGGTGTCTACGAGCAGTACTTC
j_call: TRBJ2-7; d_call: TRBD1; clone_size: -; v_call: TRBV20-1; cdr3_aa: CSARDVQGAPYEQYF; cdr3_nt: TGCAGTGCTAGAGATGTACAGGGGGCCCCCTACGAGCAGTACTTC
j_call: TRBJ1-1; d_call: -; clone_size: -; v_call: TRBV10-3; cdr3_aa: CAISGSTDNTEAFF; cdr3_nt: TGTGCCATCAGTGGATCGACAGACAACACTGAAGCTTTCTTT
j_call: TRBJ2-7; d_call: TRBD2; clone_size: -; v_call: TRBV6-1; cdr3_aa: CASTGTSGAASSYEQYF; cdr3_nt: TGTGCCAGCACCGGGACTAGCGGGGCAGCCAGCTCCTACGAGCAGTACTTC
j_call: TRBJ1-5; d_call: TRBD1; clone_size: -; v_call: TRBV6-1; cdr3_aa: CASSEEGASQPQHF; cdr3_nt: TGTGCCAGCAGTGAGGAGGGGGCCTCACAGCCCCAGCATTTT
j_call: TRBJ2-7; d_call: TRBD1; clone_size: few; v_call: TRBV7-8; cdr3_aa: CASSLAVTGNYEQYF; cdr3_nt: TGTGCCAGCAGCTTAGCTGTGACAGGGAACTACGAGCAGTACTTC
j_call: TRBJ1-1; d_call: -; clone_size: -; v_call: TRBV12-3/TRBV12-4; cdr3_aa: CASSLGVVAFF; cdr3_nt: TGTGCCAGCAGTTTAGGGGTTGTAGCTTTCTTT
j_call: TRBJ2-4; d_call: TRBD2; clone_size: -; v_call: TRBV6-5; cdr3_aa: CASSYRRLAGVREQYF; cdr3_nt: TGTGCCAGCAGTTACCGGAGACTAGCGGGAGTGAGGGAGCAGTACTTC
j_call: TRBJ2-1; d_call: TRBD2; clone_size: -; v_call: TRBV7-8; cdr3_aa: CASRIEGTSGSDEQFF; cdr3_nt: TGTGCCAGCAGAATTGAGGGGACTAGCGGGAGCGATGAGCAGTTCTTC
j_call: TRBJ2-1; d_call: TRBD1; clone_size: -; v_call: TRBV6-4; cdr3_aa: CASSEGDRNNEQFF; cdr3_nt: TGTGCCAGCAGTGAGGGGGACAGAAACAATGAGCAGTTCTTC
j_call: TRBJ1-2; d_call: TRBD1; clone_size: -; v_call: TRBV19; cdr3_aa: CASSPQGEGYGYTF; cdr3_nt: TGTGCCAGTAGTCCGCAGGGGGAGGGCTATGGCTACACCTTC
j_call: TRBJ2-2; d_call: -; clone_size: -; v_call: TRBV27; cdr3_aa: CASSTGTHTGELFF; cdr3_nt: TGTGCCAGCAGTACCGGGACACACACCGGGGAGCTGTTTTTT
j_call: TRBJ2-6; d_call: -; clone_size: -; v_call: TRBV24-1; cdr3_aa: CATSDSVQGNNVLTF; cdr3_nt: TGTGCCACCAGTGATTCCGTGCAGGGAAACAACGTCCTGACTTTC
j_call: TRBJ1-4; d_call: -; clone_size: few; v_call: TRBV29-1; cdr3_aa: CSVEDVGIGEKLFF; cdr3_nt: TGCAGCGTTGAAGACGTCGGGATTGGGGAAAAACTGTTTTTT